This T cell receptor beta chain originates from a study of blood T cell repertoires in COVID-19. Overall study: The United States, Italy and Spain supplied acute and convalescent COVID-19 samples. T cells, B-cell-depleted T cells, or PBMCs provided the cDNA or gDNA that served as material.

As handled by the study authors: Amplification of reference gene primers was used by the study to estimate nucleated cell counts. The data were produced by immunoSEQ multiplex PCR, yet TCRdb's version contains in-frame clones alone and is incomplete. For V, J and clone size, that table is used; D and trimming come from the DNA. The sample yields tens of thousands of clones, roughly 87% seen once. Trimming left V 6 bases short and J 0 bases short, with 13 bases between. Germline-derived CDR1 and CDR2 are MNHEY and SVGAGI. This CDR3 has 15 amino acids. Sequenced material: peripheral blood. This clonotype was sampled from an elderly man with acute or convalescent COVID-19. The V call is TRBV6-5, the J call TRBJ2-3; the D is unclear. DNA for the CDR3: TGTGCCAGCAGCGTGACTTATACTAGCACAGATACGCAGTATTTT. This translates into CASSVTYTSTDTQYF.